The present T cell receptor beta chain was sequenced within a study of CD8 T cells in ankylosing spondylitis. CDR3 length equals 13 residues. CDR1 and CDR2 from the germline V gene are DFQATT and SNEGSKA (reference sequence). Notes on this clonotype: A much larger clone differs from this one at a single base, so this may be a read error.

From the 5' RACE reads, TCRdb called clonotypes with MiXCR, one entry per CDR3 protein. Among 200,000 to 300,000 distinct CDR3 sequences listed, roughly a quarter were seen once. Sequenced: blood, either unsorted or a sorted T cell fraction (not recorded which). The chain combines TRBV20-1 with TRBJ2-1, with 13 bases matching TRBD2. The TCR was taken from a male donor with ankylosing spondylitis or in good health (not recorded which). In DNA, the CDR3 is TGCAGTGTCGCGGGACTAGCGGGAAATGAGCAGGTCTTC. It encodes CSVAGLAGNEQVF.